Sequencing of this TCR beta chain was carried out in a study of brain T cells in children with intractable seizures. Sequenced by immunoSEQ multiplex PCR; TCRdb stores in-frame clones only, minus some. The table lists 70,000 to 85,000 clones, 90% to 95% of them singletons. The CDR3 is 15 residues long. Germline CDR1 reads MGHDK; CDR2 reads SYGVNS. V lost 5 bases and J 4 bases, leaving 15 bases between the germline ends. Surgery cases with the highest brain T cell transcript signatures were chosen for sequencing. The receptor comes from a girl between 2 and 10 years old with Rasmussen encephalitis and intractable seizures. This specimen was peripheral blood, taken at surgery. V is TRBV25-1 and J is TRBJ2-1, with a weak D call TRBD1 (6 bases). The CDR3 is CASSPDRSPYNEQFF. In nucleotides, the CDR3 is TGTGCCAGCAGTCCCGACAGGTCACCTTACAATGAGCAGTTCTTC.